A selection of T cell receptor beta chains follows, all from one sample in a study of shared clonotypes between healthy human individuals. Assay: immunoSEQ multiplex PCR; the TCRdb copy retains only in-frame clones and omits some. The top ten clones hold more than 0.06% of a sample with fewer than 200,000 clones, about 93% of them seen once. The sample was naive CD4+ T cells sorted from blood. The receptors derive from a young woman in good health. Each CDR3 is given with its conserved first and last residue. The order of the fields is D gene, J gene, clone size, V gene, CDR3 protein, CDR3 DNA. A D gene is named only where the DNA matches it firmly. Expanded clones get a size class; other rows say once, few or many, or leave the size out.

d_gene: TRBD1; j_gene: TRBJ2-1; abundance: once; v_gene: TRBV28; CDR3aa: CASSSGTGVHEQFF; CDR3nt: TGTGCCAGCAGTTCCGGGACAGGGGTCCATGAGCAGTTCTTC
d_gene: .; j_gene: TRBJ2-1; abundance: .; v_gene: TRBV18; CDR3aa: CASSPQSSEGTEQFF; CDR3nt: TGTGCCAGCTCACCACAGTCAAGCGAGGGCACTGAGCAGTTCTTC
d_gene: TRBD2; j_gene: TRBJ2-1; abundance: .; v_gene: TRBV27; CDR3aa: CASSLRGRDTGEQFF; CDR3nt: TGTGCCAGCAGTTTACGAGGGAGGGATACCGGTGAGCAGTTCTTC
d_gene: .; j_gene: TRBJ2-3; abundance: .; v_gene: TRBV4-1; CDR3aa: CASSQVNPSTDTQYF; CDR3nt: TGCGCCAGCAGCCAAGTCAACCCGAGCACAGATACGCAGTATTTT
d_gene: .; j_gene: TRBJ2-7; abundance: .; v_gene: TRBV5-1; CDR3aa: CASSLQAHVTYEQYF; CDR3nt: TGCGCCAGCAGCCTCCAGGCCCACGTTACCTACGAGCAGTACTTC
d_gene: .; j_gene: TRBJ2-7; abundance: .; v_gene: TRBV6-5; CDR3aa: CASSRGLGNEQYF; CDR3nt: TGTGCCAGCAGTAGAGGCCTAGGGAACGAGCAGTACTTC
d_gene: .; j_gene: TRBJ2-3; abundance: .; v_gene: TRBV14; CDR3aa: CASSRQLDSDTQYF; CDR3nt: TGTGCCAGCAGTCGGCAACTAGATTCAGATACGCAGTATTTT
d_gene: .; j_gene: TRBJ1-5; abundance: .; v_gene: TRBV27; CDR3aa: CASSSRASPEPQHF; CDR3nt: TGTGCCAGCAGTTCGCGGGCCTCCCCGGAGCCCCAGCATTTT
d_gene: .; j_gene: TRBJ1-2; abundance: .; v_gene: TRBV28; CDR3aa: CASSFWAGPDGKDGYTF; CDR3nt: TGTGCCAGCAGTTTTTGGGCAGGGCCAGACGGGAAGGATGGCTACACCTTC
d_gene: TRBD2; j_gene: TRBJ2-5; abundance: .; v_gene: TRBV28; CDR3aa: CASISGGLEFQETQYF; CDR3nt: TGTGCCAGCATCTCGGGGGGTCTAGAATTTCAAGAGACCCAGTACTTC
d_gene: .; j_gene: TRBJ2-7; abundance: once; v_gene: TRBV6-1; CDR3aa: CASNPGLGSSYEQYF; CDR3nt: TGTGCCAGCAACCCGGGACTTGGGAGCTCCTACGAGCAGTACTTC
d_gene: TRBD2; j_gene: TRBJ2-7; abundance: .; v_gene: TRBV11-2; CDR3aa: CASRKRDLSYEQYF; CDR3nt: TGTGCCAGCAGGAAGCGGGACCTCTCCTACGAGCAGTACTTC
d_gene: .; j_gene: TRBJ1-2; abundance: .; v_gene: TRBV30; CDR3aa: CAWSVGGPGYTF; CDR3nt: TGTGCCTGGAGTGTAGGCGGTCCTGGCTACACCTTC
d_gene: TRBD1; j_gene: TRBJ1-4; abundance: .; v_gene: TRBV9; CDR3aa: CASRAGTGDSEKLFF; CDR3nt: TGTGCCAGCAGAGCCGGGACAGGGGACAGTGAAAAACTGTTTTTT
d_gene: TRBD1; j_gene: TRBJ1-6; abundance: .; v_gene: TRBV28; CDR3aa: CASSPPGQGNSPLHF; CDR3nt: TGTGCCAGCAGTCCTCCGGGACAGGGAAATTCACCCCTCCACTTT
d_gene: .; j_gene: TRBJ2-7; abundance: .; v_gene: TRBV4-2; CDR3aa: CASSPTTVNYEQYF; CDR3nt: TGTGCCAGCAGCCCTACGACCGTCAACTACGAGCAGTACTTC
d_gene: TRBD2; j_gene: TRBJ2-7; abundance: .; v_gene: TRBV5-5; CDR3aa: CASSFYGGRSYEQYF; CDR3nt: TGTGCCAGCAGCTTTTACGGCGGGAGGAGCTACGAGCAGTACTTC
d_gene: TRBD1; j_gene: TRBJ2-6; abundance: .; v_gene: TRBV27; CDR3aa: CASSLSKTGGFSGANVLTF; CDR3nt: TGTGCCAGCAGTTTATCGAAGACAGGGGGCTTCTCCGGGGCCAACGTCCTGACTTTC
d_gene: .; j_gene: TRBJ2-1; abundance: .; v_gene: TRBV29-1; CDR3aa: CSVRGGPSYNEQFF; CDR3nt: TGCAGCGTTCGAGGGGGACCCTCCTACAATGAGCAGTTCTTC
d_gene: .; j_gene: TRBJ2-7; abundance: .; v_gene: TRBV7-7; CDR3aa: CASSLALGTGYEQYF; CDR3nt: TGTGCCAGCAGCTTAGCCCTAGGTACAGGCTACGAGCAGTACTTC
d_gene: TRBD1; j_gene: TRBJ2-7; abundance: .; v_gene: TRBV28; CDR3aa: CASSHQGASIEQYF; CDR3nt: TGTGCCAGCAGCCATCAGGGGGCGTCGATCGAGCAGTACTTC
d_gene: .; j_gene: TRBJ1-1; abundance: .; v_gene: TRBV19; CDR3aa: CASSMRGPGTEAFF; CDR3nt: TGTGCCAGTAGTATGCGGGGGCCCGGGACTGAAGCTTTCTTT
d_gene: TRBD1; j_gene: TRBJ1-4; abundance: once; v_gene: TRBV28; CDR3aa: CASSLSGTGPNEKLFF; CDR3nt: TGTGCCAGCAGTTTATCCGGGACAGGGCCTAATGAAAAACTGTTTTTT
d_gene: TRBD1; j_gene: TRBJ1-5; abundance: .; v_gene: TRBV28; CDR3aa: CASSLEDRSQHF; CDR3nt: TGTGCCAGCAGTTTAGAGGACAGGTCACAGCATTTT
d_gene: .; j_gene: TRBJ2-7; abundance: once; v_gene: TRBV28; CDR3aa: CASTIGYQFGEQYF; CDR3nt: TGTGCCAGCACCATAGGATACCAGTTTGGCGAGCAGTACTTC
d_gene: .; j_gene: TRBJ2-1; abundance: .; v_gene: TRBV7-8; CDR3aa: CASSIGTGNNEQFF; CDR3nt: TGTGCCAGCAGCATCGGGACCGGGAACAATGAGCAGTTCTTC
d_gene: .; j_gene: TRBJ2-1; abundance: .; v_gene: TRBV7-2; CDR3aa: CASSLEGLRNEQFF; CDR3nt: TGTGCCAGCAGCTTAGAGGGGTTAAGGAATGAGCAGTTCTTC
d_gene: .; j_gene: TRBJ1-5; abundance: once; v_gene: TRBV29-1; CDR3aa: CSVLFGGNQPQHF; CDR3nt: TGCAGCGTTTTGTTTGGCGGCAATCAGCCCCAGCATTTT
d_gene: .; j_gene: TRBJ2-7; abundance: .; v_gene: TRBV4-1; CDR3aa: CASSQGLRSYEQYF; CDR3nt: TGCGCCAGCAGCCAAGGACTGCGATCCTACGAGCAGTACTTC
d_gene: TRBD2; j_gene: TRBJ2-7; abundance: .; v_gene: TRBV30; CDR3aa: CAWSVRAGVLEQYF; CDR3nt: TGTGCCTGGAGTGTACGGGCGGGAGTTCTCGAGCAGTACTTC
d_gene: TRBD2; j_gene: TRBJ2-7; abundance: few; v_gene: TRBV5-6; CDR3aa: CASSPAGGNEQYF; CDR3nt: TGTGCCAGCAGCCCGGCGGGGGGGAACGAGCAGTACTTC
d_gene: TRBD2; j_gene: TRBJ2-7; abundance: .; v_gene: TRBV5-1; CDR3aa: CASSLLGTSKGEQYF; CDR3nt: TGCGCCAGCAGCTTACTCGGGACTAGCAAAGGGGAGCAGTACTTC
d_gene: TRBD1; j_gene: TRBJ1-4; abundance: once; v_gene: TRBV9; CDR3aa: CASSANPRGRPNEKLFF; CDR3nt: TGTGCCAGCAGCGCTAATCCCAGGGGGCGGCCTAATGAAAAACTGTTTTTT
d_gene: TRBD1; j_gene: TRBJ1-1; abundance: .; v_gene: TRBV18; CDR3aa: CASSPDRVGTEAFF; CDR3nt: TGTGCCAGCTCCCCAGACAGGGTTGGAACTGAAGCTTTCTTT
d_gene: .; j_gene: TRBJ2-7; abundance: .; v_gene: TRBV19; CDR3aa: CASSIHSPGDYEQYF; CDR3nt: TGTGCCAGTAGTATCCACTCCCCGGGAGACTACGAGCAGTACTTC
d_gene: .; j_gene: TRBJ2-7; abundance: .; v_gene: TRBV20-1; CDR3aa: CSAQDGYEQYF; CDR3nt: TGCAGTGCCCAGGACGGCTACGAGCAGTACTTC
d_gene: TRBD1; j_gene: TRBJ1-4; abundance: once; v_gene: TRBV2; CDR3aa: CASSATGGYNEKLFF; CDR3nt: TGTGCCAGCAGTGCGACAGGGGGGTATAATGAAAAACTGTTTTTT
d_gene: TRBD2; j_gene: TRBJ2-7; abundance: .; v_gene: TRBV9; CDR3aa: CASSVGWTSGSYEQYF; CDR3nt: TGTGCCAGCAGCGTAGGCTGGACTAGCGGATCCTACGAGCAGTACTTC
d_gene: TRBD2; j_gene: TRBJ2-5; abundance: .; v_gene: TRBV10-2; CDR3aa: CASTMAGESETQYF; CDR3nt: TGCGCCAGCACCATGGCGGGAGAATCGGAGACCCAGTACTTC
d_gene: .; j_gene: TRBJ1-2; abundance: .; v_gene: TRBV5-4; CDR3aa: CASSLVGYPNGYTF; CDR3nt: TGTGCCAGCAGCTTGGTAGGGTACCCTAATGGCTACACCTTC
d_gene: TRBD2; j_gene: TRBJ2-7; abundance: once; v_gene: TRBV5-8; CDR3aa: CASSLQGTSGGFYEQYF; CDR3nt: TGTGCCAGCAGCTTACAGGGGACTAGCGGGGGGTTCTACGAGCAGTACTTC
d_gene: .; j_gene: TRBJ1-2; abundance: .; v_gene: TRBV6-5; CDR3aa: CASRLYRATSDGYTF; CDR3nt: TGTGCCAGCAGACTCTACAGGGCGACTTCGGATGGCTACACCTTC
d_gene: .; j_gene: TRBJ2-7; abundance: .; v_gene: TRBV28; CDR3aa: CASSLRLRAPTYEQYF; CDR3nt: TGTGCCAGCAGTTTACGTCTCAGGGCGCCTACCTACGAGCAGTACTTC
d_gene: TRBD2; j_gene: TRBJ2-2; abundance: .; v_gene: TRBV5-4; CDR3aa: CASSFRLAGGPRGTGELFF; CDR3nt: TGTGCCAGCAGCTTTAGACTAGCGGGAGGGCCGCGGGGCACCGGGGAGCTGTTTTTT
d_gene: TRBD1; j_gene: TRBJ2-1; abundance: .; v_gene: TRBV7-7; CDR3aa: CASRPVGRDRGLNEQFF; CDR3nt: TGTGCCAGCAGGCCGGTTGGACGGGACAGGGGGCTCAATGAGCAGTTCTTC
d_gene: .; j_gene: TRBJ1-1; abundance: .; v_gene: TRBV5-1; CDR3aa: CASSSFPRGRNTEAFF; CDR3nt: TGCGCCAGCAGCTCTTTTCCCAGGGGTCGGAACACTGAAGCTTTCTTT